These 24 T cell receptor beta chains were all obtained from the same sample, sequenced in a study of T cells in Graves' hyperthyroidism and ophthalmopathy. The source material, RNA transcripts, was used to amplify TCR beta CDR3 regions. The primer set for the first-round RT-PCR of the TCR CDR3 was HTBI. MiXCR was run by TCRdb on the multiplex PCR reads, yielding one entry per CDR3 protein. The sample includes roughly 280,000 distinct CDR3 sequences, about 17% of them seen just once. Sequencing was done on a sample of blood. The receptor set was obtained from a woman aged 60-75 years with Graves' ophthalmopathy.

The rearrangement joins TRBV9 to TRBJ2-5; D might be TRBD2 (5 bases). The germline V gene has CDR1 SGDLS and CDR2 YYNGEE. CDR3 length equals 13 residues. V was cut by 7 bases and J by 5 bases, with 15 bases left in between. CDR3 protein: CASAQDSWETQYF. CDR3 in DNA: TGTGCCAGCGCCCAGGACTCGTGGGAGACCCAGTACTTC.

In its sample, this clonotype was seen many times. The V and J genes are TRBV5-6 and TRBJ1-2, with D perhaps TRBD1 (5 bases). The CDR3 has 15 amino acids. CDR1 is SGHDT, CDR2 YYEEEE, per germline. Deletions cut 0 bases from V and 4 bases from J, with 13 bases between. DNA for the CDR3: TGTGCCAGCAGCTTGGGCCCAGGGAGGGTCTATGGCTACACCTTC. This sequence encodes CASSLGPGRVYGYTF.

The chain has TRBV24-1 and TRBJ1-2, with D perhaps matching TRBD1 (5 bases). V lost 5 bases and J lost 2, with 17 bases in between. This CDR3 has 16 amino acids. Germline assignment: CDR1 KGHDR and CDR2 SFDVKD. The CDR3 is CATSGGAQGTNYGYTF. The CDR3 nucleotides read TGTGCCACCAGTGGGGGAGCCCAAGGGACCAACTATGGCTACACCTTC.

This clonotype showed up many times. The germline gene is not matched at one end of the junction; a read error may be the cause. CDR3 nucleotide sequence: TGCGCCAGCAGCTTAGGTCCCAATCAGCCCCAGCATTTT. Its translation is CASSLGPNQPQHF. The chain has TRBV12-3 or TRBV12-4 and TRBJ1-5; D not resolved. There are 13 residues in the CDR3.

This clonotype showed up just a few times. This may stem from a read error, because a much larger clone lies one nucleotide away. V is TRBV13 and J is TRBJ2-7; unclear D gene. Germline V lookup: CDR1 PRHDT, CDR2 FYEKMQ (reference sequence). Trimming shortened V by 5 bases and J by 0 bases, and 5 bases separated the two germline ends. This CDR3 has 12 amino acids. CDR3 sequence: CASSILSYEQYF. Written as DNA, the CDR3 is TGTGCCAGCAGCATCCTCTCCTACGAGCAGTACTTC.

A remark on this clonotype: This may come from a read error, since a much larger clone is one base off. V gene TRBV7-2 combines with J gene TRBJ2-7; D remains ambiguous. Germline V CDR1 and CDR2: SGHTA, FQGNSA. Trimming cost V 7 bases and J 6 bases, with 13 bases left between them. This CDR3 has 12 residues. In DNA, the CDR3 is TGTGCCAGCACCTTTACAGACTGCGAGCAGTACTTC. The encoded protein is CASTFTDCEQYF. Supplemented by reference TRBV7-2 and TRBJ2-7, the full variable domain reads GAGVSQSPSNKVTEKGKDVELRCDPISGHTALYWYRQSLGQGLEFLIYFQGNSAPDKSGLPSDRFSAERTGGSVSTLTIQRTQQEDSAVYLCASTFTDCEQYFGPGTRLTVT.

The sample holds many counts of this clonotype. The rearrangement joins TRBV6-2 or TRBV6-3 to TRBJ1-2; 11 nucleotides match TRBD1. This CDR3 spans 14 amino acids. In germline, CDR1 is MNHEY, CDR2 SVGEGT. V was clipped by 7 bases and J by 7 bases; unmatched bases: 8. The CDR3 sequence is CASTRDRGFRGYTF. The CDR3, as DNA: TGTGCCAGCACCCGGGACAGGGGGTTTCGTGGCTACACCTTC.

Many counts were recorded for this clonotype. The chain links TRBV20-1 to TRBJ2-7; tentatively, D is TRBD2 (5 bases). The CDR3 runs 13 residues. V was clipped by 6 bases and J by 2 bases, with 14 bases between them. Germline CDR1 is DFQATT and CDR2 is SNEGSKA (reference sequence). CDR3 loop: CSAESGYAYEQYF. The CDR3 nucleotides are TGCAGTGCGGAATCGGGGTACGCCTACGAGCAGTACTTC.

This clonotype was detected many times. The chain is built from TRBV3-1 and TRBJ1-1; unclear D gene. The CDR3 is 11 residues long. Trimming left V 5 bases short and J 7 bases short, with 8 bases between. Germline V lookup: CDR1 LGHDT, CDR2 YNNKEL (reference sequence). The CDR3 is CASSWGIEAFF. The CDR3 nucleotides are TGTGCCAGCAGCTGGGGAATTGAAGCTTTCTTT.

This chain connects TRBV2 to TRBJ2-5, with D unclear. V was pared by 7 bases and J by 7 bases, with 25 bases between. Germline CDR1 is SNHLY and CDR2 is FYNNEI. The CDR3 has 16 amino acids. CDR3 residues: CASNEKGNKELGTQYF. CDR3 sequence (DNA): TGTGCCAGCAACGAGAAGGGAAATAAGGAACTTGGGACCCAGTACTTC. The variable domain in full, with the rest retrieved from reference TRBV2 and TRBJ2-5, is EPEVTQTPSHQVTQMGQEVILRCVPISNHLYFYWYRQILGQKVEFLVSFYNNEISEKSEIFDDQFSVERPDGSNFTLKIRSTKLEDSAMYFCASNEKGNKELGTQYFGPGTRLLVL.

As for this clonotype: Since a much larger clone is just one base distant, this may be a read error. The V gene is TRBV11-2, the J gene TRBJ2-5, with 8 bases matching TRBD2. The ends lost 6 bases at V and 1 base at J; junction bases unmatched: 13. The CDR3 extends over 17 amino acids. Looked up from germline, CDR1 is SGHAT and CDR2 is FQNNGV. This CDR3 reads CASSPLLESGSQETQYF. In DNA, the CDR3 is TGTGCCAGCAGTCCCCTTCTTGAGAGCGGGAGCCAAGAGACCCAGTACTTC.

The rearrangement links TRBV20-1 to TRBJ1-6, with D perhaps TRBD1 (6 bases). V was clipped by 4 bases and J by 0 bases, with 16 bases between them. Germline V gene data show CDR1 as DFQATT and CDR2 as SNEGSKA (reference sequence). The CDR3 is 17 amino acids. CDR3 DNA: TGCAGTGCTATGTATGGGCAGGGGAGCTCCTATAATTCACCCCTCCACTTT. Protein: CSAMYGQGSSYNSPLHF.

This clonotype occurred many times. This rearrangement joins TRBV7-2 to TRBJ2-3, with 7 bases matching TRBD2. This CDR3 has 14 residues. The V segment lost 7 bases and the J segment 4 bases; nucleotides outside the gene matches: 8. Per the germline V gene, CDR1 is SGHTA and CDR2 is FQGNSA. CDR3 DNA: TGTGCCAGCACCCGCACGCGGGGGTCAGATACGCAGTATTTT. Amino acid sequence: CASTRTRGSDTQYF.

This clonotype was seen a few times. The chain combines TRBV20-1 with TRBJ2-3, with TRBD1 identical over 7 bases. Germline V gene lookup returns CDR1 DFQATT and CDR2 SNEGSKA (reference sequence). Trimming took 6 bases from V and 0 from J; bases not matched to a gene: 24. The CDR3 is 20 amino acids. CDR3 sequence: CSAANRGWRTQLSSTDTQYF. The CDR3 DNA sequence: TGCAGTGCGGCAAACAGGGGTTGGCGAACCCAACTTTCTAGCACAGATACGCAGTATTTT.

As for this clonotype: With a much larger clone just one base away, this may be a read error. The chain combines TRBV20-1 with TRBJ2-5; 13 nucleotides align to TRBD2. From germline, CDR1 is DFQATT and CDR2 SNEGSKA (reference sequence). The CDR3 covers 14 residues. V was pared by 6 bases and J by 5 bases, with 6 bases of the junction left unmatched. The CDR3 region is CSASGLAGVETQYF. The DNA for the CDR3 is TGCAGTGCATCCGGACTAGCGGGAGTGGAGACCCAGTACTTC.

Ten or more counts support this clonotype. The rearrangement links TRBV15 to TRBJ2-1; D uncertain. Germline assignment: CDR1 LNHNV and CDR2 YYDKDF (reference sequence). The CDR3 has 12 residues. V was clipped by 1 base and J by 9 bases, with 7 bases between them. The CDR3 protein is CATSRAGGEQFF. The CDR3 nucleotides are TGTGCCACCAGCAGAGCGGGCGGTGAGCAGTTCTTC.

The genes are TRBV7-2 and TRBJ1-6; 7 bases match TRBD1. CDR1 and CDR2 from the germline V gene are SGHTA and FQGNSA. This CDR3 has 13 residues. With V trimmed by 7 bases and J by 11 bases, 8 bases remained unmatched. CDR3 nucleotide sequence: TGTGCCAGCAAAGGGGGCCGGGTGGCACCCCTCCACTTT. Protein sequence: CASKGGRVAPLHF.

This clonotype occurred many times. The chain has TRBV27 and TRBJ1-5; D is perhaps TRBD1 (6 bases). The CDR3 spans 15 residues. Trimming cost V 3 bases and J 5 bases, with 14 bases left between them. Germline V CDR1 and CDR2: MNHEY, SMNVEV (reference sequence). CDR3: CASSFQGYHDQPQHF. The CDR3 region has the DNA TGTGCCAGCAGTTTCCAGGGGTATCATGATCAGCCCCAGCATTTT.

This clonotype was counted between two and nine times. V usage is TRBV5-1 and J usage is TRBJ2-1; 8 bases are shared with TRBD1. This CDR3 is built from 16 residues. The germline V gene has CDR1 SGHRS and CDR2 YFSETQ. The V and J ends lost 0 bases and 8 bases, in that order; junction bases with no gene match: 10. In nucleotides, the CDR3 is TGCGCCAGCAGCTTGGTATCAGGGGGCGCGGGACATGAGCAGTTCTTC. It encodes CASSLVSGGAGHEQFF.

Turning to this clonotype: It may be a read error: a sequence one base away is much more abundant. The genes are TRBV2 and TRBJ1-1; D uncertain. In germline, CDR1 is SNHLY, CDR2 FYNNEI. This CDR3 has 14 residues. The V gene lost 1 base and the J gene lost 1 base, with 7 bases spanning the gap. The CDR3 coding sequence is TGTGCCAGCAGTGAAGGACGGGAGAACACTGAAGCTTTCTTT. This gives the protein CASSEGRENTEAFF.

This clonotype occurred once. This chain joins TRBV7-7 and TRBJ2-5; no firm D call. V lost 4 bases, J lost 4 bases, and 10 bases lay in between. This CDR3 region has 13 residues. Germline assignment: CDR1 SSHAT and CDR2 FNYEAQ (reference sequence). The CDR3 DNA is TGTGCCAGCAGCTCCGACGGCGGAGAGACCCAGTACTTC. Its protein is CASSSDGGETQYF.

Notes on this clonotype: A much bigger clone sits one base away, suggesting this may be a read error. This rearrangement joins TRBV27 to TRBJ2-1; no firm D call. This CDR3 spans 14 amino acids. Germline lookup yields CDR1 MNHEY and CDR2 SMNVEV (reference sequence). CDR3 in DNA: TGTGCCGGCAGTCCGACGACTGATTACAATGAGCAGTTCTTC. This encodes CAGSPTTDYNEQFF.

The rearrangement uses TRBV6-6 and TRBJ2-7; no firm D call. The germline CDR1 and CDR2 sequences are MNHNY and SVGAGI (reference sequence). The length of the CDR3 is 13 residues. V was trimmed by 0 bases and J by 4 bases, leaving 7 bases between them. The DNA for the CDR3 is TGTGCCAGCAGTTACTCTGCCGGGTACGAGCAGTACTTC. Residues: CASSYSAGYEQYF.

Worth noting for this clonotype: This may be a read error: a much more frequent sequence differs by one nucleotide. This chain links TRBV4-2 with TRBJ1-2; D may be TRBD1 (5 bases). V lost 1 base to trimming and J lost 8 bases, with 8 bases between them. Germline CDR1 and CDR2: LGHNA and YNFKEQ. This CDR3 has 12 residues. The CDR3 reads CASSQATVGYTF. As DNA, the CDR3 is TGTGCCAGCAGCCAAGCGACAGTCGGCTACACCTTC.